These 3 T cell receptor beta chains were sequenced from one sample in a study of graft-versus-host responses after intestinal transplantation. Only in-frame clones appear in the TCRdb table, and some are missing; sequencing was by immunoSEQ multiplex PCR. The sample lists around 9,800 clones; around 73% were seen once. Graft tissue processing released intraepithelial and lamina propria lymphocytes. The source was ileum tissue, collected approximately 530 days after intestinal transplant. These receptors originate from a human patient who received an intestinal transplant, so some T cells may come from the graft donor.

Details on this clone: This sample includes further DNA sequences coding for the same CDR3. The chain links TRBV30 to TRBJ2-1; tentatively, D is TRBD1 or TRBD2 (6 bases each). Trimming removed 5 bases from V and 2 bases from J, with 13 bases in between. The CDR3 sequence is 14 residues long. Germline CDR1 GTSNPN, CDR2 SVGIG (reference sequence). DNA for the CDR3: TGTGCCTGGGGCTGGGGGGCAGCCTACAATGAGCAGTTCTTC. This encodes CAWGWGAAYNEQFF. The whole variable domain, filled in from reference TRBV30 and TRBJ2-1, reads SQTIHQWPATLVQPVGSPLSLECTVEGTSNPNLYWYRQAAGRGLQLLFYSVGIGQISSEVPQNLSASRPQDRQFILSSKKLLLSDSGFYLCAWGWGAAYNEQFFGPGTRLTVL.

The genes are TRBV29-1 and TRBJ1-1; D remains unclear. Germline V gene lookup returns CDR1 SQVTM and CDR2 ANQGSEA. V gave up 4 bases and J gave up 13 bases, with 16 bases separating them. The CDR3 covers 11 residues. CDR3 DNA: TGCAGCGTTGGAACGGTTCTGAATGGTTTCTTT. It specifies CSVGTVLNGFF.

The chain carries TRBV28 and TRBJ1-3, with a tentative D call TRBD1 (5 bases). Looked up from germline, CDR1 is MDHEN and CDR2 is SYDVKM. The length of the CDR3 is 15 residues. Trimming took 6 bases from V and 0 from J, leaving 12 bases between them. This CDR3 reads CASSPWGDSGNTIYF. In DNA form, the CDR3 reads TGTGCCAGCAGCCCTTGGGGGGACTCTGGAAACACCATATATTTT.